The T cell receptor (beta chain) under discussion was sequenced for a study of T cell repertoires in cytomegalovirus infection. Overall study: CMV infection and matching HLA type were both indicated by public TCR beta signatures. Study conclusions and caveats: In two of eight donors, the top clonotype was HLA-C-restricted CMV-specific. People with CMV and the relevant HLA were identified by cumulative public TCR beta family frequency.

Comments on this clonotype: The antigen remains undetermined.

TCRdb reanalysed the reads using MiXCR and keeps one entry per CDR3 protein. The data show approximately 160,000 distinct CDR3 sequences, 15% to 20% seen once. This receptor was obtained from a human donor in good health (CMV status not recorded). Some clones in this sample may be carry-over from other donors' samples. The sample was CD8+ T cells from PBMCs.

The CDR3 loop reads CASSLISGTSYEQYF. CDR3 bases: TGTGCCAGCAGTTTGATTAGCGGGACCTCCTACGAGCAGTACTTC. This chain uses TRBV28 with TRBJ2-7; 8 nucleotides agree with TRBD2. The CDR3 runs 15 residues. Germline V gene lookup returns CDR1 MDHEN and CDR2 SYDVKM. The junction had 4 bases not matched to a gene; V was cut back by 3 bases and J by 0 bases. Full variable domain (rest looked up from reference TRBV28 and TRBJ2-7): DVKVTQSSRYLVKRTGEKVFLECVQDMDHENMFWYRQDPGLGLRLIYFSYDVKMKEKGDIPEGYSVSREKKERFSLILESASTNQTSMYLCASSLISGTSYEQYFGPGTRLTVT.